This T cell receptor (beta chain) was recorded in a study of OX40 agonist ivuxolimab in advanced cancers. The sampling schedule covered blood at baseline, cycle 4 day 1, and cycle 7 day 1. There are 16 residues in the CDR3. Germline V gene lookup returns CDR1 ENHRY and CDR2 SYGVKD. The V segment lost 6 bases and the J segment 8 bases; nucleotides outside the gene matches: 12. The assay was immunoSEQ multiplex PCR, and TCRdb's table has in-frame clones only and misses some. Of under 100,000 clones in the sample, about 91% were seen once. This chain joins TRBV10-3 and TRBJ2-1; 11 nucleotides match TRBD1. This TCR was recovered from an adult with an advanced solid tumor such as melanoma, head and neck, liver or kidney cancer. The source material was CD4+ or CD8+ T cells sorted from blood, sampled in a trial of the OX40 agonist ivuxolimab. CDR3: CAISSSGQGAVYEQFF. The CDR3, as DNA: TGTGCCATCAGCTCATCCGGACAGGGGGCGGTGTATGAGCAGTTCTTC.